The T cell receptor beta chain described here comes from a study of regulatory T cells in long-lasting Graves disease. Assembly of TCR beta libraries relied on iRepertoire HTBI primers together with Arm-PCR of CDR3 regions. TCRdb analysed the multiplex PCR reads with MiXCR anew, one entry per CDR3 protein. The profile shows 500,000 or so distinct CDR3 sequences, 14% of them singletons. Time point meaning: newly diagnosed GD, antithyroid drugs for less than 3 months. Isolated PBMC RNA provided the starting material for the TCR library. CDR1 and CDR2 (germline): SGHRS, YFSETQ. The CDR3 sequence is 13 residues long. V gave up 5 bases and J gave up 3 bases, with 11 bases separating them. Study results and limitations: Repertoires from persistent disease leaned toward TRBV28, TRBJ1-2 and TRBJ2-5.

In this sample, this clonotype turned up many times. Its antigen remains unknown. The sample was also reused in another study, on T cells in Graves' hyperthyroidism and ophthalmopathy.

The J gene is TRBJ1-1, the V gene TRBV5-1, with no clear D. Material: peripheral blood mononuclear cells (PBMCs), obtained at new diagnosis, from a patient treated with antithyroid drugs. The sequence was collected from a woman in her 50s with Graves disease. CDR3: CASSRDGDTEAFF. CDR3 DNA sequence: TGCGCCAGCAGTCGCGACGGGGACACTGAAGCTTTCTTT.